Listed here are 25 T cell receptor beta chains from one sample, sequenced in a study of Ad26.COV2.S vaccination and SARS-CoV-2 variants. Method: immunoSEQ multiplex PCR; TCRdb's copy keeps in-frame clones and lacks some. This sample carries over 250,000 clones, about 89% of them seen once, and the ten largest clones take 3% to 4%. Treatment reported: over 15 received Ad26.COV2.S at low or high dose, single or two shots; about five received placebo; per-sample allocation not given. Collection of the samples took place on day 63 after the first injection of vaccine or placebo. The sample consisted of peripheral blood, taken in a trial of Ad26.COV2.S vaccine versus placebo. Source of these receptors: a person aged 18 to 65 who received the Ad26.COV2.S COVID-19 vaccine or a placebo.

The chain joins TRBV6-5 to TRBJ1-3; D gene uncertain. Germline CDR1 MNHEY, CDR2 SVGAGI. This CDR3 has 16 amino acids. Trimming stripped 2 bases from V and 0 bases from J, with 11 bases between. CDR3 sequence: CASSYDTPYSGNTIYF. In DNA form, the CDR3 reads TGTGCCAGCAGTTACGACACTCCTTACTCTGGAAACACCATATATTTT.

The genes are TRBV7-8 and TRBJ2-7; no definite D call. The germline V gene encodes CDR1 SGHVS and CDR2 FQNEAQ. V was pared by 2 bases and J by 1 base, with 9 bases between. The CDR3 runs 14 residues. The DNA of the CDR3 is TGTGCCAGCAGCTTACTGGGCAAGTCCTACGAGCAGTACTTC. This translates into CASSLLGKSYEQYF.

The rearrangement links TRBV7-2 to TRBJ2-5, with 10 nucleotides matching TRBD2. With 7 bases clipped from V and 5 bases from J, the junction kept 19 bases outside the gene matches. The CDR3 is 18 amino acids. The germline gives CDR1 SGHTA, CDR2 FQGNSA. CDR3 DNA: TGTGCCAGCAACCTCGGGGGTAGCGGGAGGCCGATTCTGGAGACCCAGTACTTC. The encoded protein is CASNLGGSGRPILETQYF.

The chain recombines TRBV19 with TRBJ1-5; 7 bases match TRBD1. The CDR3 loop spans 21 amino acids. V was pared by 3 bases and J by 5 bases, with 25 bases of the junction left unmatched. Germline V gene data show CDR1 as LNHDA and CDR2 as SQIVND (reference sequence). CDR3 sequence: CASSIGTASLRYLLSDQPQHF. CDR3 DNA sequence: TGTGCCAGTAGTATTGGGACAGCGTCTCTCCGTTATTTACTAAGTGATCAGCCCCAGCATTTT.

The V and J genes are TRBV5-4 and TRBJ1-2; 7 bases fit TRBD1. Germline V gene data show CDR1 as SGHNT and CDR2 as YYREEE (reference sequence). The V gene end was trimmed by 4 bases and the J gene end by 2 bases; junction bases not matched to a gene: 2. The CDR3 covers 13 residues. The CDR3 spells CASSETGNYGYTF. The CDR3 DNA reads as TGTGCCAGCAGCGAGACAGGGAACTATGGCTACACCTTC.

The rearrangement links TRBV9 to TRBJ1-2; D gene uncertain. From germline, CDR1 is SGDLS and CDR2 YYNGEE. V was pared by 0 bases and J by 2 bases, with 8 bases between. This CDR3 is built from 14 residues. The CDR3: CASSVEVGNYGYTF. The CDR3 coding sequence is TGTGCCAGCAGCGTAGAGGTGGGGAACTATGGCTACACCTTC.

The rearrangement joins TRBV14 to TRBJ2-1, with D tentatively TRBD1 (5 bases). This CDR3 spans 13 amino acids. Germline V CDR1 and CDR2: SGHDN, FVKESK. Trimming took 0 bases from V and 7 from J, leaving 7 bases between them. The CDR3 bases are TGTGCCAGCAGCCAAGACAAGGGGAATGAGCAGTTCTTC. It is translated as CASSQDKGNEQFF.

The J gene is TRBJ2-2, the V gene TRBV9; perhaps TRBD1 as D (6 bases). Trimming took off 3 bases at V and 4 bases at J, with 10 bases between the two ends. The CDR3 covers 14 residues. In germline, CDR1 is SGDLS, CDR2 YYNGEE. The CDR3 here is CASSAGQSTGELFF. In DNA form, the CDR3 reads TGTGCCAGCAGCGCCGGACAGAGCACCGGGGAGCTGTTTTTT. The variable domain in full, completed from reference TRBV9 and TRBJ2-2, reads DSGVTQTPKHLITATGQRVTLRCSPRSGDLSVYWYQQSLDQGLQFLIQYYNGEERAKGNILERFSAQQFPDLHSELNLSSLELGDSALYFCASSAGQSTGELFFGEGSRLTVL.

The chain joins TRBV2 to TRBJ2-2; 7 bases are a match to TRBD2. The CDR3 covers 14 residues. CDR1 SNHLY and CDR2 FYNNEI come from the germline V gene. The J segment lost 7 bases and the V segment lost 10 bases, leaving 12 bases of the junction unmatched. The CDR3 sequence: CATKEGLVRGELFF. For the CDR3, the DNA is TGTGCCACTAAAGAAGGACTAGTCCGCGGGGAGCTGTTTTTT.

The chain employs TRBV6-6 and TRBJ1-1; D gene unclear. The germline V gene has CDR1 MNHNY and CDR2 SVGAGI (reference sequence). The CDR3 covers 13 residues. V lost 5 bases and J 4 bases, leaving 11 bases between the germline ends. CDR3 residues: CASSARTVTEAFF. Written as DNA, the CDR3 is TGTGCCAGCAGTGCCAGGACGGTCACTGAAGCTTTCTTT.

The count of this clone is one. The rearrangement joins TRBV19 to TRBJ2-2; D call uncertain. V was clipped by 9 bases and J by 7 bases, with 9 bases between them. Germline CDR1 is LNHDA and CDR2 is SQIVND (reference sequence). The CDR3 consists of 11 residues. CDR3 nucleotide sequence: TGTGCCAGCCGACAAAACGGGGAGCTGTTTTTT. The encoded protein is CASRQNGELFF.

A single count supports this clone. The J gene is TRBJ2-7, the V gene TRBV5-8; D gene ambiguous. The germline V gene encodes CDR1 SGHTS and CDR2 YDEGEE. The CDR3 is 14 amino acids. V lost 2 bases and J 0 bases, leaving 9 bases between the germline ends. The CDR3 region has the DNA TGTGCCAGCAGCTTAGGATGGGCCTCCTACGAGCAGTACTTC. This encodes CASSLGWASYEQYF.

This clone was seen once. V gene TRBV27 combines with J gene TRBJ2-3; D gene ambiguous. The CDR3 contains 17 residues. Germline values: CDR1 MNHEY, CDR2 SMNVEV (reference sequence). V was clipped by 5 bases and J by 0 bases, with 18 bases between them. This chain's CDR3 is CASSAQGRISSTDTQYF. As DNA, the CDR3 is TGTGCCAGCAGTGCGCAAGGACGGATCTCTAGCACAGATACGCAGTATTTT.

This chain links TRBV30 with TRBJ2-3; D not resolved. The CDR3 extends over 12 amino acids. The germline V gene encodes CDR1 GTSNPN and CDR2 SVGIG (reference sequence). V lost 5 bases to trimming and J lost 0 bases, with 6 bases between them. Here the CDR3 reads CAWRPSTDTQYF. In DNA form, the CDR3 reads TGTGCCTGGCGGCCAAGCACAGATACGCAGTATTTT.

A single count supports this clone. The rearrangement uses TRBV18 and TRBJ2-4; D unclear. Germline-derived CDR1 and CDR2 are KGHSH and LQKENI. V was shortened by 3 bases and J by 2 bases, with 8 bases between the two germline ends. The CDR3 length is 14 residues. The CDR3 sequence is CASSPLESKNIQYF. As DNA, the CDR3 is TGTGCCAGCTCACCTCTAGAGTCCAAAAACATTCAGTACTTC.

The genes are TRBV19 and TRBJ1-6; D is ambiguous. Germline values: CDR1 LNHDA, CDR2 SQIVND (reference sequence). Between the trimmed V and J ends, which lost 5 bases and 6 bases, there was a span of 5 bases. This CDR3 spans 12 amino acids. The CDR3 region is CASSDGNSPLHF. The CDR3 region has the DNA TGTGCCAGTAGTGACGGTAATTCACCCCTCCACTTT.

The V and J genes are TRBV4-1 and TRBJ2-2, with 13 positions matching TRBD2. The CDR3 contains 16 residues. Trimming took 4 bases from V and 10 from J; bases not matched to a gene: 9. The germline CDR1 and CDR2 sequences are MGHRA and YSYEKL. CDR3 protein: CASSLKGLAGQSELFF. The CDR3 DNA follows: TGCGCCAGCAGCCTGAAGGGACTAGCGGGACAGTCGGAGCTGTTTTTT.

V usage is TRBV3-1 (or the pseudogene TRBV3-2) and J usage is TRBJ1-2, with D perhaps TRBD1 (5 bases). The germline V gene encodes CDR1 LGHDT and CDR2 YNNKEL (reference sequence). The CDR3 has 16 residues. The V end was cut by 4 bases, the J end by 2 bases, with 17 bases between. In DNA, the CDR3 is TGTGCCAGCAGCCCGCCCCTATGGGGGACCAACTATGGCTACACCTTC. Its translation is CASSPPLWGTNYGYTF.

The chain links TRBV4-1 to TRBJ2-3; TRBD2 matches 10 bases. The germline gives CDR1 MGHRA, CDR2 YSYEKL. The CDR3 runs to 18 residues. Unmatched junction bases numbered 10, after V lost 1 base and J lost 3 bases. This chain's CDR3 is CASSQGSFSGLATDTQYF. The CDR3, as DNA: TGCGCCAGCAGCCAAGGTTCCTTTTCGGGACTAGCGACAGATACGCAGTATTTT.

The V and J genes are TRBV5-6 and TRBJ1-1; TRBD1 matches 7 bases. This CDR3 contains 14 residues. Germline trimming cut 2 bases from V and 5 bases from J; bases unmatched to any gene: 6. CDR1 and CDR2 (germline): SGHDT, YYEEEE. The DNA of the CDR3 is TGTGCCAGCAGCTTCCGGACAGGAAGAACTGAAGCTTTCTTT. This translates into CASSFRTGRTEAFF.

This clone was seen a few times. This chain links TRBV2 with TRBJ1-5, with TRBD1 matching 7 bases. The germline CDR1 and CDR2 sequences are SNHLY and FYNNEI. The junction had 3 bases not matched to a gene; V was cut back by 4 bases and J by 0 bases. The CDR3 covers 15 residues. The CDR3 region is CASSVGQVSNQPQHF. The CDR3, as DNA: TGTGCCAGCAGTGTAGGACAGGTTAGCAATCAGCCCCAGCATTTT.

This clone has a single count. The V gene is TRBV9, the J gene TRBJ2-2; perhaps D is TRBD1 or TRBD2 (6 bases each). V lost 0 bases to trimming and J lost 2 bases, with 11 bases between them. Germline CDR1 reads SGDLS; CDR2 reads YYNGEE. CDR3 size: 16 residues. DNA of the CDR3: TGTGCCAGCAGCGTAGTAGGGGGGACAAACACCGGGGAGCTGTTTTTT. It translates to CASSVVGGTNTGELFF.

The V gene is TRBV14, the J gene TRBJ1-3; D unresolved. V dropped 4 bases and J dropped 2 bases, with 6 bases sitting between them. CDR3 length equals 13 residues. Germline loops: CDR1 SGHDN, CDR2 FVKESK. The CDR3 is CASSRGPGNTIYF. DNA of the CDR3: TGTGCCAGCAGCCGGGGTCCTGGAAACACCATATATTTT.

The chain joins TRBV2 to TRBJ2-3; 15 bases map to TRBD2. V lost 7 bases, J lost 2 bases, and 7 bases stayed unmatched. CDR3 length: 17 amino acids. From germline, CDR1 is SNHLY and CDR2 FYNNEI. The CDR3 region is CASKGLAGGGDTDTQYF. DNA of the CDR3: TGTGCCAGCAAGGGACTAGCGGGAGGAGGGGACACAGATACGCAGTATTTT.

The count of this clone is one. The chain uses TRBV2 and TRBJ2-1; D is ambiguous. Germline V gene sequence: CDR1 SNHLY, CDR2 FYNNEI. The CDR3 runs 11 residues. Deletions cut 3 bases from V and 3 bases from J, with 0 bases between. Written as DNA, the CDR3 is TGTGCCAGCAGTGACTACAATGAGCAGTTCTTC. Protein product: CASSDYNEQFF.